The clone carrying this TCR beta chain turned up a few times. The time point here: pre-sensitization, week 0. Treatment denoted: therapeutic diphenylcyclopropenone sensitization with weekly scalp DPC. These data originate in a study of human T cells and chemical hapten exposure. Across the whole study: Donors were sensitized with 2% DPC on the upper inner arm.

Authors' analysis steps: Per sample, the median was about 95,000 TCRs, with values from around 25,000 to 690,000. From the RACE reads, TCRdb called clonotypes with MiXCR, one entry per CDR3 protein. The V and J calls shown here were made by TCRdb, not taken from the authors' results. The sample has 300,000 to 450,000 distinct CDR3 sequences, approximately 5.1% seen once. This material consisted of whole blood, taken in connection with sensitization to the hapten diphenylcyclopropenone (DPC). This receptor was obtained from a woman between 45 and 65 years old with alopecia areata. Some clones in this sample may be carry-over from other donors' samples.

Here the CDR3 DNA reads TGTGCCAGCAGCCCGGGCCTCATTACCGGCTACACCTTC. Protein product: CASSPGLITGYTF. The chain combines TRBV7-9 with TRBJ1-2; D not certain. CDR3 length: 13 amino acids. Germline CDR1 and CDR2: SEHNR and FQNEAQ (reference sequence). The V end lost 5 bases, the J end lost 8 bases, and 15 bases lay between the germline ends.